These T cell receptor beta chains were read from a single sample in a study of blood T cell repertoires in COVID-19. Sequencing was performed with immunoSEQ multiplex PCR; in TCRdb, only in-frame clones are kept and a portion is missing. Here the sample spans more than 45,000 clones, around 80% being singletons. Input material: peripheral blood. The receptor set was obtained from an older woman with acute or convalescent COVID-19. CDR3s include the opening cysteine and the closing phenylalanine or tryptophan. Each record gives: D gene, V gene, clone size, J gene, CDR3 DNA, CDR3 protein. The D gene is left open where the match is weak. Size is stated for part of the rows, as once, few or many counts, or as a class when the clone is expanded.

d_call: TRBD1
v_call: TRBV9
clone_size: NA
j_call: TRBJ2-1
cdr3_nt: TGTGCCAGCAGCGTAGATAGTGGGACAGCCTCCTACAATGAGCAGTTCTTC
cdr3_aa: CASSVDSGTASYNEQFF

d_call: TRBD1
v_call: TRBV10-3
clone_size: NA
j_call: TRBJ1-2
cdr3_nt: TGTGCCATCAGGCAGGGGGCGCGGGACTATGGCTACACCTTC
cdr3_aa: CAIRQGARDYGYTF

d_call: NA
v_call: TRBV15
clone_size: NA
j_call: TRBJ1-3
cdr3_nt: TGTGCCACCAGTCGATCCCAGGGGTTAGGAAACACCATATATTTT
cdr3_aa: CATSRSQGLGNTIYF

d_call: NA
v_call: TRBV11-2
clone_size: NA
j_call: TRBJ2-7
cdr3_nt: TGTGCCAGCAGCTTGGGGAGCTCCTACGAGCAGTACTTC
cdr3_aa: CASSLGSSYEQYF

d_call: NA
v_call: TRBV7-2
clone_size: few
j_call: TRBJ1-5
cdr3_nt: TGTGCCAGCAGCCCCCCCGGGGTCTCTCATCAGCCCCAGCATTTT
cdr3_aa: CASSPPGVSHQPQHF

d_call: NA
v_call: TRBV12-3/TRBV12-4
clone_size: NA
j_call: TRBJ1-5
cdr3_nt: TGTGCCAGCAGCGGACACCCCAATCAGCCCCAGCATTTT
cdr3_aa: CASSGHPNQPQHF

d_call: TRBD1
v_call: TRBV12-3/TRBV12-4
clone_size: NA
j_call: TRBJ1-2
cdr3_nt: TGTGCCAGCAGTTGGGACAGATACTATGGCTACACCTTC
cdr3_aa: CASSWDRYYGYTF

d_call: NA
v_call: TRBV4-2
clone_size: NA
j_call: TRBJ1-1
cdr3_nt: TGTGCCAGCAGCCAAGAAGAAGGGACACCCATTGACACTGAAGCTTTCTTT
cdr3_aa: CASSQEEGTPIDTEAFF

d_call: NA
v_call: TRBV5-1
clone_size: NA
j_call: TRBJ2-2
cdr3_nt: TGCGCCAGCAGCTTGGGACAGGCCACCGGGGAGCTGTTTTTT
cdr3_aa: CASSLGQATGELFF

d_call: NA
v_call: TRBV7-9
clone_size: NA
j_call: TRBJ1-1
cdr3_nt: TGTGCCAGCAGCCGTTCGGGGGAAGACACTGAAGCTTTCTTT
cdr3_aa: CASSRSGEDTEAFF

d_call: TRBD2
v_call: TRBV3-1/TRBV3-2
clone_size: once
j_call: TRBJ2-3
cdr3_nt: TGTGCCAGCAGCCAACGCGGGGGGGCCTTGAATACGCAGTATTTT
cdr3_aa: CASSQRGGALNTQYF

d_call: TRBD1
v_call: TRBV19
clone_size: NA
j_call: TRBJ2-2
cdr3_nt: TGTGCCAGTAGTATAGATCCGGGACAGGGGGCATACACCGGGGAGCTGTTTTTT
cdr3_aa: CASSIDPGQGAYTGELFF

d_call: TRBD1
v_call: TRBV19
clone_size: NA
j_call: TRBJ2-7
cdr3_nt: TGTGCCTCAACCGGGGTGCAGGGGGCCTACGAGCAGTACTTC
cdr3_aa: CASTGVQGAYEQYF

d_call: TRBD1
v_call: TRBV28
clone_size: NA
j_call: TRBJ1-4
cdr3_nt: TGTGCCAGCACTTTCGACAGGGGCCGGGAAAAACTGTTTTTT
cdr3_aa: CASTFDRGREKLFF

d_call: NA
v_call: TRBV6-5
clone_size: NA
j_call: TRBJ1-2
cdr3_nt: TGTGCCAGCAGTCCAGGGGCTGAGTGGGGCTACACCTTC
cdr3_aa: CASSPGAEWGYTF

d_call: TRBD2
v_call: TRBV4-1
clone_size: NA
j_call: TRBJ2-7
cdr3_nt: TGCGCCAGCAGCCAAGTCAGTAGCGGGGGGTACGAGCAGTACTTC
cdr3_aa: CASSQVSSGGYEQYF

d_call: TRBD1
v_call: TRBV5-1
clone_size: NA
j_call: TRBJ2-2
cdr3_nt: TGCGCCAGCAGCGTCGGGACAGGGGACACCGGGGAGCTGTTTTTT
cdr3_aa: CASSVGTGDTGELFF

d_call: NA
v_call: TRBV29-1
clone_size: NA
j_call: TRBJ1-1
cdr3_nt: TGCAGCGTTGTCAGAGGGCCTGAAGCTTTCTTT
cdr3_aa: CSVVRGPEAFF

d_call: NA
v_call: TRBV11-2
clone_size: once
j_call: TRBJ1-2
cdr3_nt: TGTGCCCACTGGGGGGGGCCAAGTTATAACTATGGCTACACCTTC
cdr3_aa: CAHWGGPSYNYGYTF

d_call: NA
v_call: TRBV4-1
clone_size: NA
j_call: TRBJ1-5
cdr3_nt: TGCGCCAGCAGTCAAGACCCCCCCGCCGAGCTCAGAGGATCTAGCAATCAGCCCCAGCATTTT
cdr3_aa: CASSQDPPAELRGSSNQPQHF

d_call: NA
v_call: TRBV30
clone_size: NA
j_call: TRBJ1-4
cdr3_nt: TGTGCCTGGAAATACGCAGGGTTGGATTCGGAAAAACTGTTTTTT
cdr3_aa: CAWKYAGLDSEKLFF

d_call: NA
v_call: TRBV29-1
clone_size: NA
j_call: TRBJ2-2
cdr3_nt: TGCAGCGTTGGGCAGGGCACCGGGGAGCTGTTTTTT
cdr3_aa: CSVGQGTGELFF

d_call: NA
v_call: TRBV7-2
clone_size: NA
j_call: TRBJ2-1
cdr3_nt: TGTGCCAGCAGCCCGGCCGCAGGGTTGAATGAGCAGTTCTTC
cdr3_aa: CASSPAAGLNEQFF

d_call: TRBD2
v_call: TRBV11-2
clone_size: NA
j_call: TRBJ2-3
cdr3_nt: TGTGCCAGCAGCCTAAGGCCTAGCGGGCCTGTCAGCAAGACGCAGTATTTT
cdr3_aa: CASSLRPSGPVSKTQYF

d_call: TRBD2
v_call: TRBV6-2/TRBV6-3
clone_size: NA
j_call: TRBJ2-5
cdr3_nt: TGTGCCAGCAGTTACTCGGAGACTAGCGGGGGTTACCAAGAGACCCAGTACTTC
cdr3_aa: CASSYSETSGGYQETQYF

d_call: NA
v_call: TRBV10-3
clone_size: once
j_call: TRBJ1-2
cdr3_nt: TGTGCCATCAGTGAGTCGAAGGCAGAGGGCTATGGCTACACCTTC
cdr3_aa: CAISESKAEGYGYTF

d_call: NA
v_call: TRBV30
clone_size: NA
j_call: TRBJ1-1
cdr3_nt: TGTGCCTGGATCCCCGGACGCGGAGGGAGCACTGAAGCTTTCTTT
cdr3_aa: CAWIPGRGGSTEAFF

d_call: TRBD1
v_call: TRBV6-5
clone_size: NA
j_call: TRBJ2-3
cdr3_nt: TGTGCCAGCAACGACAGGGAAGGGACAGATACGCAGTATTTT
cdr3_aa: CASNDREGTDTQYF

d_call: TRBD1
v_call: TRBV6-2/TRBV6-3
clone_size: NA
j_call: TRBJ1-5
cdr3_nt: TGTGCCAGCAGTTACCACACCGACAGGGATTCAGTGACCAATCAGCCCCAGCATTTT
cdr3_aa: CASSYHTDRDSVTNQPQHF

d_call: NA
v_call: TRBV5-1
clone_size: once
j_call: TRBJ1-1
cdr3_nt: TGCGCCAGCAGCGGGGGGTTGCGCACTGAAGCTTTCTTT
cdr3_aa: CASSGGLRTEAFF

d_call: NA
v_call: TRBV10-3
clone_size: NA
j_call: TRBJ1-1
cdr3_nt: TGTGCCATCAGTGAAGGGGCAGTTGAAGCTTTCTTT
cdr3_aa: CAISEGAVEAFF

d_call: NA
v_call: TRBV7-2
clone_size: NA
j_call: TRBJ1-3
cdr3_nt: TGTGCCAGCAGCTTAGCGTGGGGGCACGGAAACACCATATATTTT
cdr3_aa: CASSLAWGHGNTIYF

d_call: NA
v_call: TRBV19
clone_size: few
j_call: TRBJ1-5
cdr3_nt: TGTGCCAGTACCGTCCAGGGGACCCCGAGGGTTGGCAATCAGCCCCAGCATTTT
cdr3_aa: CASTVQGTPRVGNQPQHF

d_call: NA
v_call: TRBV12-5
clone_size: NA
j_call: TRBJ1-2
cdr3_nt: TGTGCTAGTGGAGTTTTCGGTTTGGTCTATGGCTACACCTTC
cdr3_aa: CASGVFGLVYGYTF

d_call: TRBD2
v_call: TRBV29-1
clone_size: NA
j_call: TRBJ2-3
cdr3_nt: TGCAGCGTTGAAGACGGGGGGAACACAGATACGCAGTATTTT
cdr3_aa: CSVEDGGNTDTQYF

d_call: TRBD1
v_call: TRBV7-3
clone_size: NA
j_call: TRBJ1-5
cdr3_nt: TGTGCCAGCAGCGCCCCGGGACAGGGGGCCTGTCAGCCCCAGCATTTT
cdr3_aa: CASSAPGQGACQPQHF

d_call: TRBD1
v_call: TRBV19
clone_size: NA
j_call: TRBJ2-3
cdr3_nt: TGTGCCAGTAGACTACAGGGGGTAGATACGCAGTATTTT
cdr3_aa: CASRLQGVDTQYF

d_call: NA
v_call: TRBV4-1
clone_size: once
j_call: TRBJ2-1
cdr3_nt: TGCGCCAGCAGCCAAGATCTGGGGCCCGAGCAGTTCTTC
cdr3_aa: CASSQDLGPEQFF

d_call: NA
v_call: TRBV7-9
clone_size: once
j_call: TRBJ1-1
cdr3_nt: TGTGCCAGCAGCCCCCGAGGCGGGGGCCCGAACACTGAAGCTTTCTTT
cdr3_aa: CASSPRGGGPNTEAFF

d_call: TRBD1
v_call: TRBV27
clone_size: NA
j_call: TRBJ1-5
cdr3_nt: TGTGCCAGCAGCCCCGACAGGGGGATAGGCAATCAGCCCCAGCATTTT
cdr3_aa: CASSPDRGIGNQPQHF

d_call: NA
v_call: TRBV6-5
clone_size: NA
j_call: TRBJ1-5
cdr3_nt: TGTGCCAGCAGTCGAGGGGGTCTTTCTCAGCCCCAGCATTTT
cdr3_aa: CASSRGGLSQPQHF

d_call: NA
v_call: TRBV6-6
clone_size: NA
j_call: TRBJ1-1
cdr3_nt: TGTGCCAGCAGTTACTCAGGGGGAGAAACTGAAGCTTTCTTT
cdr3_aa: CASSYSGGETEAFF

d_call: NA
v_call: TRBV5-4
clone_size: NA
j_call: TRBJ2-1
cdr3_nt: TGTGCCAGCAGAAAACAGGGTCCTTCCTACAATGAGCAGTTCTTC
cdr3_aa: CASRKQGPSYNEQFF

d_call: TRBD2
v_call: TRBV5-1
clone_size: NA
j_call: TRBJ2-5
cdr3_nt: TGCGCCAGCAGCTTGGGAAGCGGGGGGTTCCAAGAGACCCAGTACTTC
cdr3_aa: CASSLGSGGFQETQYF

d_call: TRBD2
v_call: TRBV7-6
clone_size: NA
j_call: TRBJ2-7
cdr3_nt: TGTGCCAGCAGCTTAGGTAGCGGGGGGGCTTACGAGCAGTACTTC
cdr3_aa: CASSLGSGGAYEQYF